What follows is one TCR beta chain and its context. The assay was immunoSEQ multiplex PCR, and TCRdb's table has in-frame clones only and misses some. Among 75,000 to 100,000 clones listed, around 94% were seen once. This sample stems from a study of technical replicates of blood from a handful of donors. Germline V gene sequence: CDR1 ENHRY, CDR2 SYGVKD. The junction had 8 bases not matched to a gene; V was cut back by 3 bases and J by 6 bases. The CDR3 extends over 15 amino acids. The source is a human donor in good health. The source material was T cells isolated from PBMCs. The V call is TRBV10-3, the J call TRBJ1-1, with TRBD1 identical over 9 bases. CDR3 sequence: CAISDPGTGIPEAFF. In DNA, the CDR3 is TGTGCCATCAGTGACCCCGGGACAGGGATTCCTGAAGCTTTCTTT.